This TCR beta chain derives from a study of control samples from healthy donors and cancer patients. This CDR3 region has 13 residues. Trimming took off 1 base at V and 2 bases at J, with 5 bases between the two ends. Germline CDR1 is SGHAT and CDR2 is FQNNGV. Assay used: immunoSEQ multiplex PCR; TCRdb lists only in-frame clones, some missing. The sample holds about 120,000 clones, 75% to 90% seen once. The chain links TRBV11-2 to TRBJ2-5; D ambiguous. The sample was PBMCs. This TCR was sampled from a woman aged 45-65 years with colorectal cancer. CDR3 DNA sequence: TGTGCCAGCAGCTTAGTTGCTCAAGAGACCCAGTACTTC. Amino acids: CASSLVAQETQYF.